This T cell receptor (beta chain) came from a study of regulatory T cells in long-lasting Graves disease. Sample time point: persistent/refractory GD, antithyroid drugs over 5 years with positive TRAb. PBMCs provided the RNA from which the TCR library was made. Building the TCR beta libraries relied on iRepertoire HTBI primers, and CDR3 regions underwent Arm-PCR. TCRdb re-derived calls from the multiplex PCR reads in MiXCR, one entry per CDR3 protein. The data show around 400,000 distinct CDR3 sequences, approximately 25% seen once. This clonotype was seen at least ten times. The sample here was peripheral blood mononuclear cells (PBMCs), taken when the disease was refractory, from a patient treated with antithyroid drugs. The receptor comes from a middle-aged woman with Graves disease.

The CDR3 is CASSYSFNSNQPQHF. In DNA, the CDR3 is TGTGCCAGCAGTTACTCGTTTAATAGCAATCAGCCCCAGCATTTT. The chain has TRBV12-3 or TRBV12-4 and TRBJ1-5, with no clear D. The CDR3 has 15 amino acids. V lost 4 bases to trimming and J lost 0 bases, with 10 bases between them.